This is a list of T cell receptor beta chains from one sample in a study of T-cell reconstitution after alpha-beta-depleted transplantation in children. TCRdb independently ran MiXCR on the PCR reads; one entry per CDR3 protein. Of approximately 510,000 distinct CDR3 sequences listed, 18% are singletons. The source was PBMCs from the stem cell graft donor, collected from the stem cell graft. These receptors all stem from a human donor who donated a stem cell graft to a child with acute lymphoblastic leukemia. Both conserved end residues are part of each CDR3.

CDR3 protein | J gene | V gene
CASSQEGIAGVYNEQFF | TRBJ2-1 | TRBV4-1
CASSLRGLTSTDTQYF | TRBJ2-3 | TRBV5-8
CASSREGRETSEQYF | TRBJ2-7 | TRBV4-1
CASSFAGWNSPLHF | TRBJ1-6 | TRBV12-3/TRBV12-4
CASSVLAGASYNEQFF | TRBJ2-1 | TRBV7-3
CSAPGLAVITDTQYF | TRBJ2-3 | TRBV20-1
CASSQDRISLAKNIQYF | TRBJ2-4 | TRBV4-1
CSVHRQGFEVGGTEAFF | TRBJ1-1 | TRBV29-1
CASSLARLLPDNEQFF | TRBJ2-1 | TRBV11-1
CSVEWGARTEAFF | TRBJ1-1 | TRBV29-1
CASSPYVPGQGMNTEAFF | TRBJ1-1 | TRBV18
CASRRTDAGDIQYF | TRBJ2-4 | TRBV2
CAISEIEAGGPGYEQYF | TRBJ2-7 | TRBV10-3
CASSPPGGLNTEAFF | TRBJ1-1 | TRBV12-3/TRBV12-4
CASSLGPISGNTIYF | TRBJ1-3 | TRBV5-6
CASSRGPPGGGPYEQYF | TRBJ2-7 | TRBV4-1
CCAYLLTGLAGDEQFF | TRBJ2-1 | TRBV20-1